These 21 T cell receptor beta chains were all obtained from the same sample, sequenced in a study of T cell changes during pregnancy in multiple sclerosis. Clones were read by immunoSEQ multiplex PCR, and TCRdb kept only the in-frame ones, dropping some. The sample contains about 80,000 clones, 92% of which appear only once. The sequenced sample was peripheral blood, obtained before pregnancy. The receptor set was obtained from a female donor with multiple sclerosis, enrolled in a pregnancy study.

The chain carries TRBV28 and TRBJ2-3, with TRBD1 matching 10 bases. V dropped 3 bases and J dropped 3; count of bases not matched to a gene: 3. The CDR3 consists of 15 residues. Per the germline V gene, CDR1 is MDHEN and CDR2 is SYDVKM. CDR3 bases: TGTGCCAGCAGTTTGGGGACAGGGGCGACAGATACGCAGTATTTT. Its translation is CASSLGTGATDTQYF.

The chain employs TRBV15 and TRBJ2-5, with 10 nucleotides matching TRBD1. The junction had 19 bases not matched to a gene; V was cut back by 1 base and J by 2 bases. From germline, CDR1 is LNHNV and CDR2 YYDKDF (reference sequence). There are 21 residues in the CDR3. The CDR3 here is CATSRGNKDRGGPIYQETQYF. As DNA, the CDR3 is TGTGCCACCAGCAGAGGAAACAAGGACAGGGGGGGACCGATATATCAAGAGACCCAGTACTTC. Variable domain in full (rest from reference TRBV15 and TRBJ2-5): DAMVIQNPRYQVTQFGKPVTLSCSQTLNHNVMYWYQQKSSQAPKLLFHYYDKDFNNEADTPDNFQSRRPNTSFCFLDIRSPGLGDTAMYLCATSRGNKDRGGPIYQETQYFGPGTRLLVL.

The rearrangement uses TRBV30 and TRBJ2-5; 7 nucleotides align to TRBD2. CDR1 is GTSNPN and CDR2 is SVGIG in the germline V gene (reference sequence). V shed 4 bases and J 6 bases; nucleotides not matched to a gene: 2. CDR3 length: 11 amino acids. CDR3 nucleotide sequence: TGTGCCTGGACAGCGGGGAAGACCCAGTACTTC. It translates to CAWTAGKTQYF.

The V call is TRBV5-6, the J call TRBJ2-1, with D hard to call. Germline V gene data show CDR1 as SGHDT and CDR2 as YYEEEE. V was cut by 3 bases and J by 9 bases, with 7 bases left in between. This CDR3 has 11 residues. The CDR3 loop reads CASSSSAEQFF. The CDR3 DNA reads TGTGCCAGCAGCTCCAGCGCTGAGCAGTTCTTC.

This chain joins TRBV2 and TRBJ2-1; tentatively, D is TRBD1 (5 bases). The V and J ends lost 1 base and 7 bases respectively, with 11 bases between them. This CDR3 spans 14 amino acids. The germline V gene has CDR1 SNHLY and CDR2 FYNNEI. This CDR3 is CASSEGGRHNEQFF. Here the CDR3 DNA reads TGTGCCAGCAGTGAAGGGGGCAGGCATAATGAGCAGTTCTTC.

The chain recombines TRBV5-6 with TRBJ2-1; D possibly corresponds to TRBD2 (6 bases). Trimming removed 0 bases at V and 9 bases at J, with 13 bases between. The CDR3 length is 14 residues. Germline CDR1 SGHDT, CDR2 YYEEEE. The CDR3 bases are TGTGCCAGCAGCTTGGTGCTAGGGGAGGTTGAGCAGTTCTTC. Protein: CASSLVLGEVEQFF.

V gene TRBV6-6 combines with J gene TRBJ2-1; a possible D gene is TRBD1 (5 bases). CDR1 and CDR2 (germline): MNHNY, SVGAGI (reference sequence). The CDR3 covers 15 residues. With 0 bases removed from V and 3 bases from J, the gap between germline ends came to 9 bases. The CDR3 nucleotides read TGTGCCAGCAGTTACTCGGGGCTCGTCTACAATGAGCAGTTCTTC. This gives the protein CASSYSGLVYNEQFF.

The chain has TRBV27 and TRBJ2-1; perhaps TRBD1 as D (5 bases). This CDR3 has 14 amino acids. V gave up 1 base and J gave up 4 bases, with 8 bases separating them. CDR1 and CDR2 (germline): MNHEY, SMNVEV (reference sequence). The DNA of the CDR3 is TGTGCCAGCAGTTTATATACAGGTTACAATGAGCAGTTCTTC. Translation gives CASSLYTGYNEQFF.

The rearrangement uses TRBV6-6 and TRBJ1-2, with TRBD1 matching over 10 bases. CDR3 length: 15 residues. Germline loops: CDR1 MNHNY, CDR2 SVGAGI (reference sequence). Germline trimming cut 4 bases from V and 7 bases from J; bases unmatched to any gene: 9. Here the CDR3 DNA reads TGTGCCAGCAGTTCGGGACAGGGGTTAGGTGCTGGCTACACCTTC. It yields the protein CASSSGQGLGAGYTF.

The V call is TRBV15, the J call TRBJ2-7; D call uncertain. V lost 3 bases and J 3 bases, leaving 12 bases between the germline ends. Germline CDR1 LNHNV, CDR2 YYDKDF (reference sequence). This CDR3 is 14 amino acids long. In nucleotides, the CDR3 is TGTGCCACCAGCAGTTCTCGCGGTTTCTACGAGCAGTACTTC. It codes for CATSSSRGFYEQYF. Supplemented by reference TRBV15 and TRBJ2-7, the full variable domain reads DAMVIQNPRYQVTQFGKPVTLSCSQTLNHNVMYWYQQKSSQAPKLLFHYYDKDFNNEADTPDNFQSRRPNTSFCFLDIRSPGLGDTAMYLCATSSSRGFYEQYFGPGTRLTVT.

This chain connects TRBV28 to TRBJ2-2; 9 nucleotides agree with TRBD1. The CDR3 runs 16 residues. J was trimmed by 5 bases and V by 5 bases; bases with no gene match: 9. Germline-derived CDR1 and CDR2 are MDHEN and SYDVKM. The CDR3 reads CASSPPPTGGTGELFF. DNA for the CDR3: TGTGCCAGCAGTCCTCCGCCGACAGGGGGGACCGGGGAGCTGTTTTTT.

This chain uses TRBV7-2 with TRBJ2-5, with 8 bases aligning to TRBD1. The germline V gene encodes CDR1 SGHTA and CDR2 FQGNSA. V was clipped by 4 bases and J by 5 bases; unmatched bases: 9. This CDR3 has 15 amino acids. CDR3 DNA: TGTGCCAGCAGCTACGACAGGGGAAGAAGGGAGACCCAGTACTTC. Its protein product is CASSYDRGRRETQYF.

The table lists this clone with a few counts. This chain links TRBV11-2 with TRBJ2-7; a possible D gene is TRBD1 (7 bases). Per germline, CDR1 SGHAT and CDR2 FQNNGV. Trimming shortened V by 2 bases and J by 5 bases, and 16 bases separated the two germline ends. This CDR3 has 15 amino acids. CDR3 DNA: TGTGCCAGCAGCTTATGGGGGAGGACAGGCGACGAGCAGTACTTC. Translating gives CASSLWGRTGDEQYF.

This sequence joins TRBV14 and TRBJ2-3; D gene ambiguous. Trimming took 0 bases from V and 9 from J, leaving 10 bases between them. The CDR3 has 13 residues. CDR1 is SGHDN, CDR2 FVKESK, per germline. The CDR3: CASSQDMTRTQYF. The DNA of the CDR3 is TGTGCCAGCAGCCAAGATATGACTCGGACGCAGTATTTT.

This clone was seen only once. CDR3 in DNA: TGTGCCAGCAGCTACACAGGGGGCATTACAAACACTGAAGCTTTCTTT. This translates into CASSYTGGITNTEAFF. The genes are TRBV5-6 and TRBJ1-1; 9 nucleotides line up with TRBD1. CDR1 and CDR2 (germline): SGHDT, YYEEEE. The CDR3 runs 16 residues. J gave up 2 bases and V 3 bases, and 8 bases lay outside the gene matches.

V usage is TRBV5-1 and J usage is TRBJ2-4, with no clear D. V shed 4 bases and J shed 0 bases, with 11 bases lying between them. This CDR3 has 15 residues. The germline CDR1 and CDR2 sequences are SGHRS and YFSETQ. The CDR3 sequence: CASSKHRLAKNIQYF. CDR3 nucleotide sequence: TGCGCCAGCAGCAAACACAGATTAGCCAAAAACATTCAGTACTTC.

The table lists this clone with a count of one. The CDR3 bases are TGTGCCTGGAGTGGGCCCTACGAGCAGTACTTC. This gives the protein CAWSGPYEQYF. This chain uses TRBV30 with TRBJ2-7; D remains unclear. V dropped 1 base and J dropped 2 bases, with 3 bases sitting between them. The V gene's germline CDR1 is GTSNPN and CDR2 SVGIG (reference sequence). The CDR3 covers 11 residues.

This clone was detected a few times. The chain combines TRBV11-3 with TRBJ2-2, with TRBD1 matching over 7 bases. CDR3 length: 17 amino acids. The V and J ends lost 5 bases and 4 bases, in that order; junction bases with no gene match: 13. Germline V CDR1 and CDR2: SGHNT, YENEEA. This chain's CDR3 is CASSHTDRWLGTGELFF. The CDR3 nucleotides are TGTGCCAGCAGCCACACGGACAGGTGGTTGGGCACCGGGGAGCTGTTTTTT. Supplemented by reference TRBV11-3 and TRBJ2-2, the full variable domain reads EAGVVQSPRYKIIEKKQPVAFWCNPISGHNTLYWYLQNLGQGPELLIRYENEEAVDDSQLPKDRFSAERLKGVDSTLKIQPAELGDSAVYLCASSHTDRWLGTGELFFGEGSRLTVL.

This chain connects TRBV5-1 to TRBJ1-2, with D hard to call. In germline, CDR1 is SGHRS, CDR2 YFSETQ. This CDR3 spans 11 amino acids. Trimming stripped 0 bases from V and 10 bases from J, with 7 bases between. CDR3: CASSLGPDYTF. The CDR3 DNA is TGCGCCAGCAGCTTGGGGCCTGACTACACCTTC.

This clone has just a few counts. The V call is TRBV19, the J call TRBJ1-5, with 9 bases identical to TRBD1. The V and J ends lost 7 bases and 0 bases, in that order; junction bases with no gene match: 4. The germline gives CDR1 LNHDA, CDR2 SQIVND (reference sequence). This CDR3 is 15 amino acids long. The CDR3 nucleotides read TGTGCCAGTAAGGGGACAGGGACTAGCAATCAGCCCCAGCATTTT. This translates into CASKGTGTSNQPQHF.

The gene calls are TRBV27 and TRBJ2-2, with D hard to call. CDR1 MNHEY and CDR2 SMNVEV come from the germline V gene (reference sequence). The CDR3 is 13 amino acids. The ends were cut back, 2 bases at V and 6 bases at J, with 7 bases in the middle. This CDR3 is CASSLKLAGELFF. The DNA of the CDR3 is TGTGCCAGCAGTTTAAAGCTCGCCGGGGAGCTGTTTTTT.